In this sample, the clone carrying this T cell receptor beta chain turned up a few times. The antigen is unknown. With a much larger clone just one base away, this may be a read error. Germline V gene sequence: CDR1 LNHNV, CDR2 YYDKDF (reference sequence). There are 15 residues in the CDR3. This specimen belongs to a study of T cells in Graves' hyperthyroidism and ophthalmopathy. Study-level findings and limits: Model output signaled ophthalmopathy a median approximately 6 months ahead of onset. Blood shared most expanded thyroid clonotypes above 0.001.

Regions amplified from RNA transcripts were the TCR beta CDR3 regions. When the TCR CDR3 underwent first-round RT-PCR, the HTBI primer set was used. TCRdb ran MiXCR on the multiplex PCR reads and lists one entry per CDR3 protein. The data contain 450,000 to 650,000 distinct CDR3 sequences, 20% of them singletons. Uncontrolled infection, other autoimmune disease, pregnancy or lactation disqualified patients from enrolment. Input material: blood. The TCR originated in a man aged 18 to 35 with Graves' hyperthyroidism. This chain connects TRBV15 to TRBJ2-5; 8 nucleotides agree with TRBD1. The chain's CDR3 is CATSGDRGVQETQYF. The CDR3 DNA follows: TGTGCCACCAGCGGAGACAGGGGCGTCCAAGAGACCCAGTACTTC.